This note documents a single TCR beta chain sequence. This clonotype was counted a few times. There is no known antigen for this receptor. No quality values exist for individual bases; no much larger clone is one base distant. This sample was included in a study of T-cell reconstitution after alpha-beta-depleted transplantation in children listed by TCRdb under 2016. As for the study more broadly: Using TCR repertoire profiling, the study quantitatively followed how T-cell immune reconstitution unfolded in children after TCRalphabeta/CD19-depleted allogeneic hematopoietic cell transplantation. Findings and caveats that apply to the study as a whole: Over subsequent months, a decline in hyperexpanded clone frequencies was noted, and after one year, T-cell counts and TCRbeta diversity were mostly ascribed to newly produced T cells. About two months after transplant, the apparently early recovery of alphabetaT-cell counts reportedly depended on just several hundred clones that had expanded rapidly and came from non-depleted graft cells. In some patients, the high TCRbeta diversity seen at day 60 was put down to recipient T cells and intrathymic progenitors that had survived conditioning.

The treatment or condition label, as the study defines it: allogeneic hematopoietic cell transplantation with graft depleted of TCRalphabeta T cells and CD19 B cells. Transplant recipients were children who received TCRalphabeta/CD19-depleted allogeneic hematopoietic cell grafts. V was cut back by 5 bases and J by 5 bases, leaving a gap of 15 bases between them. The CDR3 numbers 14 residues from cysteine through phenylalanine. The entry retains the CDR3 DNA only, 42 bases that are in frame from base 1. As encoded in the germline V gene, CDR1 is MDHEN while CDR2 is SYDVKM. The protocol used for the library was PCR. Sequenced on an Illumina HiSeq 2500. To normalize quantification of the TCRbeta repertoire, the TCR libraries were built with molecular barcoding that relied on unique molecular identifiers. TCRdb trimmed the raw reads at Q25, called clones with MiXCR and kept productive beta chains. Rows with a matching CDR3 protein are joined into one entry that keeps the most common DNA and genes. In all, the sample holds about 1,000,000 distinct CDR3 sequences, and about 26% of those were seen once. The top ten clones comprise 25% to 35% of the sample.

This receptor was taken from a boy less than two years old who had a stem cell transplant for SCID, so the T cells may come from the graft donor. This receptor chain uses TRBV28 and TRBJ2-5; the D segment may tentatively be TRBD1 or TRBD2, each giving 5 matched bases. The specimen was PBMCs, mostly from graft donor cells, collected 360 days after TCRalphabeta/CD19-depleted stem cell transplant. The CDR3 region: CASSPPSGRETQYF. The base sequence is TGTGCCAGCAGTCCCCCCTCGGGGCGGGAGACCCAGTACTTC.